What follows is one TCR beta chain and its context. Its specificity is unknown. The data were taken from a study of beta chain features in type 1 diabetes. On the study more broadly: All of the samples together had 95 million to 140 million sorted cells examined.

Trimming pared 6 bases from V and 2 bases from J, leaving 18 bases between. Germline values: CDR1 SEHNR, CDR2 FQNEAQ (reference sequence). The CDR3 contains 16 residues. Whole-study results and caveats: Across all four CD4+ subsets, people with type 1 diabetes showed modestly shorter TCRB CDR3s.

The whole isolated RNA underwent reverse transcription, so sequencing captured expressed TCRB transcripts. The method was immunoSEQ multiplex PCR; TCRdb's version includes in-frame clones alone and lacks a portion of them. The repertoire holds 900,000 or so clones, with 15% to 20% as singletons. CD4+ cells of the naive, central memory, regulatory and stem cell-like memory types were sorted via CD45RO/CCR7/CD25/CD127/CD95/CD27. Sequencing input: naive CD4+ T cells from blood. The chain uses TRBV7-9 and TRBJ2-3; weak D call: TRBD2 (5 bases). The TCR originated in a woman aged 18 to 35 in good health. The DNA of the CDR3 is TGTGCCAGCAGGAGCAGGTCCGCCGGGAACACAGATACGCAGTATTTT. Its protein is CASRSRSAGNTDTQYF.